This T cell receptor beta chain was observed in a study of beta chain features in type 1 diabetes. Study information: Roughly 98 million sorted cells were examined across all samples.

The CDR3 consists of 16 residues. Germline CDR1 is SGHDT and CDR2 is YYEEEE. Trimming removed 2 bases at V and 5 bases at J, with 14 bases between. Every isolated RNA sample was fully reverse transcribed, so sequencing captured expressed TCRB transcripts. Sequencing used immunoSEQ multiplex PCR; TCRdb keeps in-frame clones, though not all of them. Altogether roughly 150,000 clones are present, 9% to 10% being singletons, with the ten largest covering roughly 0.7%. This clone has at least ten counts. Its target is not known. Every donor provided one heparinised blood draw, which averaged roughly 120 mL. Study-level points and caveats: Type 1 diabetes patients had TCRB CDR3s that were shorter (moderately but significantly so) in all four CD4+ subsets. Highly expressing activated T cells could be over-counted with a cDNA template.

The sample consisted of central memory CD4+ T cells from blood. The origin of this receptor is a woman aged 25-40 years with type 1 diabetes. V and J are TRBV5-6 and TRBJ2-6; tentative D call: TRBD1 (8 bases). DNA for the CDR3: TGTGCCAGCAGCTTACAGGGGGGGTCCCGGGCCAACGTCCTGACTTTC. Residues: CASSLQGGSRANVLTF.